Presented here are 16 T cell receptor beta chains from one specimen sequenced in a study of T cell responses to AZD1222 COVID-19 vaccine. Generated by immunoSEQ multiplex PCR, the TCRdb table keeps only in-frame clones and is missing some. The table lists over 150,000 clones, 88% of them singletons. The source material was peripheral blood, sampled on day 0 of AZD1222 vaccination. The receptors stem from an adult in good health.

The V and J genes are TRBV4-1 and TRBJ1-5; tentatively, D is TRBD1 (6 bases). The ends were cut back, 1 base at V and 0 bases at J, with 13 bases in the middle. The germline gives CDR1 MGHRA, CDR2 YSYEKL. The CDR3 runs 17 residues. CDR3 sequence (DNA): TGCGCCAGCAGCCAAGGCGTCAGGGGAGGTAGCAATCAGCCCCAGCATTTT. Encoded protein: CASSQGVRGGSNQPQHF.

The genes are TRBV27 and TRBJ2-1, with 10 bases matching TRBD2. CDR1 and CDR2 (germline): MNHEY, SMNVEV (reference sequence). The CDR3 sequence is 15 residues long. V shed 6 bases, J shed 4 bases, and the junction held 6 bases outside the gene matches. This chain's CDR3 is CASRDGLAVYNEQFF. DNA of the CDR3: TGTGCCAGCAGGGACGGACTAGCGGTTTACAATGAGCAGTTCTTC.

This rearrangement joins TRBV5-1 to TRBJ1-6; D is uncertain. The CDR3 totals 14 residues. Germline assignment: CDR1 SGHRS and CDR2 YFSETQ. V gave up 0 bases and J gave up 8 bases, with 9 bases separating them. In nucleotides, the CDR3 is TGCGCCAGCAGCTTGGAGCTGGGATATTCACCCCTCCACTTT. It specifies CASSLELGYSPLHF.

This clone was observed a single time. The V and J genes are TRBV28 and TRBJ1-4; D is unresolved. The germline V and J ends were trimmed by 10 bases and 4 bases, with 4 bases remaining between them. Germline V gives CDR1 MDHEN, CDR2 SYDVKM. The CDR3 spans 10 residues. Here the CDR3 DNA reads TGTGCCACCCATAATGAAAAACTGTTTTTT. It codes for CATHNEKLFF. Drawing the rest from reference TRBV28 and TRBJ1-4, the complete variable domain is DVKVTQSSRYLVKRTGEKVFLECVQDMDHENMFWYRQDPGLGLRLIYFSYDVKMKEKGDIPEGYSVSREKKERFSLILESASTNQTSMYLCATHNEKLFFGSGTQLSVL.

In DNA, the CDR3 is TGTGCCAGCAGTCGCGGCGAGGTGGATTCACCCCTCCACTTT. Translation gives CASSRGEVDSPLHF. V is TRBV6-5 and J is TRBJ1-6; D is undetermined. This CDR3 has 14 amino acids. Germline-derived CDR1 and CDR2 are MNHEY and SVGAGI. With 5 bases removed from V and 8 bases from J, the gap between germline ends came to 13 bases.

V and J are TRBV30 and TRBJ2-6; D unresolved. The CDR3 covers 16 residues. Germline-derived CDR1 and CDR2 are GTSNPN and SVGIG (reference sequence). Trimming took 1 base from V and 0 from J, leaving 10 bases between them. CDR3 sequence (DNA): TGTGCCTGGAGTGGGACCCGAGTCTCTGGGGCCAACGTCCTGACTTTC. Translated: CAWSGTRVSGANVLTF.

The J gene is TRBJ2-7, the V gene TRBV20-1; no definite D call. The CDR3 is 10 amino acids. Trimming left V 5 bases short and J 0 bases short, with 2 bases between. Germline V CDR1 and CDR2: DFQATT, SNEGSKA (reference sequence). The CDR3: CSAYSYEQYF. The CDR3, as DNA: TGCAGTGCTTACTCCTACGAGCAGTACTTC.

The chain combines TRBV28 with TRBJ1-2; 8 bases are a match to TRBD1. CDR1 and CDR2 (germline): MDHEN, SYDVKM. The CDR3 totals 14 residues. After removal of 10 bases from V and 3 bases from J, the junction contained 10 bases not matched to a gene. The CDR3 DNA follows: TGTGCCATCCACCGGCAGGGGGCCCACTATGGCTACACCTTC. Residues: CAIHRQGAHYGYTF.

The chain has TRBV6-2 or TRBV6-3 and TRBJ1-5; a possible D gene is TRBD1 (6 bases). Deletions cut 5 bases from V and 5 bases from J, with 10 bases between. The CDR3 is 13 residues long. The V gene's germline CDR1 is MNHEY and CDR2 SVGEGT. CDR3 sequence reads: CASSPGGDQPQHF. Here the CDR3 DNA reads TGTGCCAGCAGTCCCGGGGGCGATCAGCCCCAGCATTTT.

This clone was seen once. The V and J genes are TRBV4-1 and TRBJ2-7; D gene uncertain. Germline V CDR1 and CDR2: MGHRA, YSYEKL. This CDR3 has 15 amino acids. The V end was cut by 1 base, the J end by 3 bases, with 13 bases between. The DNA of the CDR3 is TGCGCCAGCAGCCAAGTAGCCGGGCCCTTCTACGAGCAGTACTTC. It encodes CASSQVAGPFYEQYF.

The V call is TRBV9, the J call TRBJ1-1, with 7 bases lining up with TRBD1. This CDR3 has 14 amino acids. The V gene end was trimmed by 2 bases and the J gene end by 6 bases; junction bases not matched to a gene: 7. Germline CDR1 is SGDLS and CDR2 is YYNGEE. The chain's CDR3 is CASSVMAQGAEAFF. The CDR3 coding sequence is TGTGCCAGCAGCGTTATGGCGCAGGGGGCTGAAGCTTTCTTT. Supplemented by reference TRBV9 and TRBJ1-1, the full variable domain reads DSGVTQTPKHLITATGQRVTLRCSPRSGDLSVYWYQQSLDQGLQFLIQYYNGEERAKGNILERFSAQQFPDLHSELNLSSLELGDSALYFCASSVMAQGAEAFFGQGTRLTVV.

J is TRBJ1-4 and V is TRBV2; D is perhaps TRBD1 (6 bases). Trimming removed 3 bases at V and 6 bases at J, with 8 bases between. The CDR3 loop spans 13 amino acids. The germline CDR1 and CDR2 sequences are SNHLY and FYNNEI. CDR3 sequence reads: CASSESGDEKLFF. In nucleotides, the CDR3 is TGTGCCAGCAGTGAGTCAGGGGATGAAAAACTGTTTTTT.

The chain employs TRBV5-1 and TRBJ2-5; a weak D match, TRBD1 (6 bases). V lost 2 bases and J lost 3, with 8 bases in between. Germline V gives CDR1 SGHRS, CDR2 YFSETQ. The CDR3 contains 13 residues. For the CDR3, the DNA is TGCGCCAGCAGCTTAGGACAGAAAGAGACCCAGTACTTC. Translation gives CASSLGQKETQYF.

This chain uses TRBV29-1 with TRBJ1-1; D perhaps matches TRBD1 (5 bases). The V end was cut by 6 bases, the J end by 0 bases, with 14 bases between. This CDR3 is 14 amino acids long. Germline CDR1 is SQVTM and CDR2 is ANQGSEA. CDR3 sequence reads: CSVQKGFMNTEAFF. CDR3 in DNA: TGCAGCGTCCAAAAGGGGTTCATGAACACTGAAGCTTTCTTT.

CDR3 region: CASSSLGIPGNTIYF. The CDR3 nucleotides are TGTGCCAGTAGTTCCCTGGGAATCCCTGGAAACACCATATATTTT. This chain links TRBV19 with TRBJ1-3; no definite D call. CDR3 size: 15 residues. Trimming removed 5 bases from V and 2 bases from J, with 13 bases in between. In germline, CDR1 is LNHDA, CDR2 SQIVND (reference sequence).

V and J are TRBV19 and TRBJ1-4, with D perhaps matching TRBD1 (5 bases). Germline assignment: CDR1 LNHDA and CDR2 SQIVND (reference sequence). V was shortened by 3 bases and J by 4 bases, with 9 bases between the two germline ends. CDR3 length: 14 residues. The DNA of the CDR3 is TGTGCCAGTAGTATGTGGGGGAATAATGAAAAACTGTTTTTT. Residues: CASSMWGNNEKLFF. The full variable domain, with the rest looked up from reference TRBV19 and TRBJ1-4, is DGGITQSPKYLFRKEGQNVTLSCEQNLNHDAMYWYRQDPGQGLRLIYYSQIVNDFQKGDIAEGYSVSREKKESFPLTVTSAQKNPTAFYLCASSMWGNNEKLFFGSGTQLSVL.